A single sample is the source of the 2 T cell receptor beta chains below, sequenced in a study of blood T cell repertoires in COVID-19. TCRdb's copy holds only in-frame clones and misses some; the assay was immunoSEQ multiplex PCR. This table holds about 140,000 clones, roughly 88% found once. What was sequenced was peripheral blood. The receptor set was obtained from a man in his 60s with active or convalescent COVID-19.

This chain uses TRBV2 with TRBJ1-4; TRBD1 matches 7 bases. J was trimmed by 4 bases and V by 11 bases; bases with no gene match: 7. The CDR3 is 13 amino acids. From germline, CDR1 is SNHLY and CDR2 FYNNEI. The CDR3 coding sequence is TGTGCCGGAGGGGGCTGGATTAATGAAAAACTGTTTTTT. Its translation: CAGGGWINEKLFF.

This clone was picked up one time. V usage is TRBV27 and J usage is TRBJ1-5; 11 positions agree with TRBD1. The CDR3 covers 18 residues. V was pared by 5 bases and J by 0 bases, with 9 bases of the junction left unmatched. Germline V gives CDR1 MNHEY, CDR2 SMNVEV (reference sequence). The CDR3 DNA sequence: TGTGCCAGCAGTGCCGGGACAGGGGGGGGCTATAGCAATCAGCCCCAGCATTTT. The encoded protein is CASSAGTGGGYSNQPQHF.